Listed below are T cell receptor beta chains from one sample, sequenced in a study of response to subunit inactivated influenza vaccine. Using its own MiXCR run on the RT-PCR reads, TCRdb lists one record per CDR3 protein. The table lists 610,000 or so distinct CDR3 sequences, around 13% of them singletons. The specimen comprised PBMCs from blood, sampled 12 days after vaccination. The receptors here all came from a man aged 50 to 59 who received an inactivated influenza vaccine. Each CDR3 is given with its conserved first and last residue. Each record gives: V gene, D gene, J gene, CDR3 protein. The D gene is left open where the match is weak.

TRBV10-3	NA	TRBJ1-5	CAISEDSNQPQHF
TRBV6-2/TRBV6-3	NA	TRBJ2-7	CASSYEEGHPYEQYF
TRBV9	NA	TRBJ2-1	CASSVGGSSYPEQFF
TRBV7-9	TRBD2	TRBJ2-1	CASSLQSGGSYNEQFF
TRBV23-1	TRBD1	TRBJ2-7	CASSPRGTGIPSYEQYF
TRBV10-3	TRBD2	TRBJ2-7	CAIKGLAGDSSYEQYF
TRBV6-5	NA	TRBJ2-5	CASSYSAWGETQYF
TRBV9	TRBD2	TRBJ2-1	CASSVVAGGAWNEQFF
TRBV24-1	TRBD2	TRBJ2-1	CATSDISGSSYNEQFF
TRBV18	NA	TRBJ2-3	CASSPIPNRMQTDTQYF
TRBV2	NA	TRBJ1-5	CASSEESGQPQHF
TRBV5-1	NA	TRBJ1-1	CASSLSPGVKGTEAFF
TRBV5-1	NA	TRBJ2-1	CASSFTQDNEQFF
TRBV28	NA	TRBJ1-1	CASSSKGSPRGNTEAFF
TRBV5-1	NA	TRBJ2-7	CASSFGEDEQYF
TRBV7-2	TRBD1	TRBJ2-7	CASTRAVDRYEQYF
TRBV12-3/TRBV12-4	NA	TRBJ2-7	CASSVGTAYEQYF
TRBV2	NA	TRBJ2-1	CASSEVLGAVYNEQFF
TRBV28	NA	TRBJ1-4	CASREGGEKLFF
TRBV24-1	NA	TRBJ2-2	CATSDPGRAVTGELFF
TRBV6-2/TRBV6-3	TRBD2	TRBJ2-1	CASSYGLAGGNEQFF
TRBV7-2	NA	TRBJ2-2	CASSSGTFTGELFF
TRBV2	NA	TRBJ2-1	CGAQARSYNEQFF
TRBV14	TRBD1	TRBJ1-1	CASSQVGGTGATEAFF
TRBV15	NA	TRBJ2-1	CATSGGITYNEQFF
TRBV29-1	NA	TRBJ2-1	CSVRGRQVDEQFF
TRBV4-2	TRBD2	TRBJ2-5	CASSQEVLAGGPETQYF
TRBV19	NA	TRBJ2-7	CASSGQVNYEQYF
TRBV6-1	NA	TRBJ2-3	CASKGGRATDTQYF
TRBV12-3/TRBV12-4	NA	TRBJ1-6	CASSLGQSASPLHF
TRBV20-1	NA	TRBJ2-1	CSVKGQYYNEQFF
TRBV7-2	NA	TRBJ2-2	CATRRNANTGELFF
TRBV20-1	TRBD2	TRBJ2-7	CSAEDPGTSGLGEQYF
TRBV5-6	TRBD1	TRBJ2-7	CASSLVGQGDYEQYF
TRBV9	NA	TRBJ2-2	CASSVDPIRTNTGELFF
TRBV2	TRBD2	TRBJ2-2	CASSARGDTGELFF
TRBV7-9	TRBD1	TRBJ2-3	CASSGDSLPTDTQYF
TRBV20-1	NA	TRBJ2-3	CSAKTGGTSTDTQYF
TRBV4-1	NA	TRBJ1-4	CASSQGNSNEKLFF
TRBV6-2/TRBV6-3	NA	TRBJ1-5	CASSYSPMRRINLAQHF
TRBV3-1	NA	TRBJ2-5	CASSQTRVTKETQYF
TRBV4-1	NA	TRBJ1-4	CASSSIPGVTNEKLFF
TRBV7-2	TRBD2	TRBJ2-5	CASSLSGRAGETQYF
TRBV2	NA	TRBJ2-6	CASMISGANVLTF
TRBV27	TRBD1	TRBJ2-2	CASSLYRGSLGELFF
TRBV2	TRBD2	TRBJ2-1	CASSETSLRQFF
TRBV24-1	NA	TRBJ2-1	CATSDPSGRGGNEQFF
TRBV28	TRBD1	TRBJ1-5	CASSLSVGLGTGDQPQHF
TRBV11-1	TRBD1	TRBJ2-1	CASSLVGQGAGGRSSYNEQFF
TRBV10-3	NA	TRBJ1-2	CAISAAGETYGYTF